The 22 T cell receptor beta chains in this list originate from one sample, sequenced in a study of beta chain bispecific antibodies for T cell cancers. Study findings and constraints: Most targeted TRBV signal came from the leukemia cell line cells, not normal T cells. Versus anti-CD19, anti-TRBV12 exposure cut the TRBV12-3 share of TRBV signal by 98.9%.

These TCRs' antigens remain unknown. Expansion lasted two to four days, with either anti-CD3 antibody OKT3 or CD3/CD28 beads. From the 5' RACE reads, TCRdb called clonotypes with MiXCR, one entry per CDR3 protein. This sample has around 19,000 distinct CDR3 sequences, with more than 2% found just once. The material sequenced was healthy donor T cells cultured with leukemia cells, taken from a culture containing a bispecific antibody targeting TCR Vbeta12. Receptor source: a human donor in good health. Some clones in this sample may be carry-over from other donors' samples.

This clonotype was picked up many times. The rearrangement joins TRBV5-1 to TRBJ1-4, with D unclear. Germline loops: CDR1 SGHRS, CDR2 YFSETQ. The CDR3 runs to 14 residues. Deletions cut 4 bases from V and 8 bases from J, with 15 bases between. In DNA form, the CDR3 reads TGCGCCAGCAGCCGGCTGGATCGGGAGGAAAAACTGTTTTTT. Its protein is CASSRLDREEKLFF.

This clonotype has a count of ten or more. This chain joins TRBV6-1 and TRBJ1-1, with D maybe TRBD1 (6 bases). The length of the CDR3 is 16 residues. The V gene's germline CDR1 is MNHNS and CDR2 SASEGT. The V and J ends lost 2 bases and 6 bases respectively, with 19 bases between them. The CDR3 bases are TGTGCCAGCAGTGAATGGGCAGGGGAGACGACTGCTGAAGCTTTCTTT. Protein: CASSEWAGETTAEAFF.

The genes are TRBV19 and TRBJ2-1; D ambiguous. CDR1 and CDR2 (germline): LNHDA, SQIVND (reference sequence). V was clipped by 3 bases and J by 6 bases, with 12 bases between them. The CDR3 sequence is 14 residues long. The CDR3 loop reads CASSIIGYPNEQFF. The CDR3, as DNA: TGTGCCAGTAGTATTATAGGATACCCCAATGAGCAGTTCTTC.

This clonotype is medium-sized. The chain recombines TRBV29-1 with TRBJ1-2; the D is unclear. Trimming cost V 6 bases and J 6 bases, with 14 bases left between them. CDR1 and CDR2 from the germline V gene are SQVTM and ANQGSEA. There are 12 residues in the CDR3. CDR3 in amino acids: CSVIPDTDGYTF. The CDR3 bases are TGCAGCGTGATACCTGACACGGATGGCTACACCTTC. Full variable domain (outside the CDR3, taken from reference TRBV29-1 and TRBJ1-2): SAVISQKPSRDICQRGTSLTIQCQVDSQVTMMFWYRQQPGQSLTLIATANQGSEATYESGFVIDKFPISRPNLTFSTLTVSNMSPEDSSIYLCSVIPDTDGYTFGSGTRLTVV.

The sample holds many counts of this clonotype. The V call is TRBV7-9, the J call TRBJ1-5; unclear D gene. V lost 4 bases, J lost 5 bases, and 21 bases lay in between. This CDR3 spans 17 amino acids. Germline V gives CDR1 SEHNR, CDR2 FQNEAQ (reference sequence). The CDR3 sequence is CASSSTRSAGSYQPQHF. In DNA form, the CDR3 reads TGTGCCAGCAGCTCTACCCGATCAGCGGGGTCATATCAGCCCCAGCATTTT.

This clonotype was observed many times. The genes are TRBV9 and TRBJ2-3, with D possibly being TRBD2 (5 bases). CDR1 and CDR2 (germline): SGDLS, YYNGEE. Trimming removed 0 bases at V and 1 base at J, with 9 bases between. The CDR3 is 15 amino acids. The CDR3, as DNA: TGTGCCAGCAGCGTAGTAGAGGGCGGCACAGATACGCAGTATTTT. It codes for CASSVVEGGTDTQYF.

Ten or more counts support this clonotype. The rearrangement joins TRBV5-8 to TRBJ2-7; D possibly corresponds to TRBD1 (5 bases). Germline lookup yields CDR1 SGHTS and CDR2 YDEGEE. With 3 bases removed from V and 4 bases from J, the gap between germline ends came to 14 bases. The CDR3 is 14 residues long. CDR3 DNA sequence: TGTGCCAGCAGCTGGGGCAGGGTGACGTACGAGCAGTACTTC. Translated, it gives CASSWGRVTYEQYF.

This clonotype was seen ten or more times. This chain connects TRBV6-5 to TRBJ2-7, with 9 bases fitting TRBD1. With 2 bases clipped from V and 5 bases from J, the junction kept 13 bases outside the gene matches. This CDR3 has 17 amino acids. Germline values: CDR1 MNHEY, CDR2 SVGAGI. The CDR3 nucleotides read TGTGCCAGCAGTTACACTTCTAATACAGGGGGCAAGGACGAGCAGTACTTC. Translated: CASSYTSNTGGKDEQYF.

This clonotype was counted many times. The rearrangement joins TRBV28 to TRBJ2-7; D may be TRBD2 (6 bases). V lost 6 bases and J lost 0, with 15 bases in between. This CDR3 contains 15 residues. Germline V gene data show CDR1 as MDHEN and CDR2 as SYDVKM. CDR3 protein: CASSAGSGISYEQYF. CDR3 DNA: TGTGCCAGCAGCGCGGGATCGGGGATCTCCTACGAGCAGTACTTC.

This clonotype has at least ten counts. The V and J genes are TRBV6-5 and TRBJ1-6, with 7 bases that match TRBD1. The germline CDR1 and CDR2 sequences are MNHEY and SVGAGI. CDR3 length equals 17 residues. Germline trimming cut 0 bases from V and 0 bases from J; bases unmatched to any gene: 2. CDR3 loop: CASSYSTGSSYNSPLHF. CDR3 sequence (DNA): TGTGCCAGCAGTTACTCGACAGGGAGCTCCTATAATTCACCCCTCCACTTT.

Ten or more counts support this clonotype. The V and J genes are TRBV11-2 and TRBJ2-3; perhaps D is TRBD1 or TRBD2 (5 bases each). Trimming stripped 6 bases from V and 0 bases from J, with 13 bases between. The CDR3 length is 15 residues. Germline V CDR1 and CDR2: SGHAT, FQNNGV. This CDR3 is CASRHPGPSTDTQYF. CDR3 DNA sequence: TGTGCCAGCAGACATCCGGGACCGAGCACAGATACGCAGTATTTT. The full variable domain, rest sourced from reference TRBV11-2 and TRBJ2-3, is EAGVAQSPRYKIIEKRQSVAFWCNPISGHATLYWYQQILGQGPKLLIQFQNNGVVDDSQLPKDRFSAERLKGVDSTLKIQPAKLEDSAVYLCASRHPGPSTDTQYFGPGTRLTVL.

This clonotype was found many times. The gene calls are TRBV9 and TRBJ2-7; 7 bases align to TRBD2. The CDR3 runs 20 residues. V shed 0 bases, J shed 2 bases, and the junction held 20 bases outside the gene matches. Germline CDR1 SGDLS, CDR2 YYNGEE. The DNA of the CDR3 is TGTGCCAGCAGCGTAGCTATCCTGGGGGGGGAAGCGGACAAAACCTACGAGCAGTACTTC. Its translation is CASSVAILGGEADKTYEQYF.

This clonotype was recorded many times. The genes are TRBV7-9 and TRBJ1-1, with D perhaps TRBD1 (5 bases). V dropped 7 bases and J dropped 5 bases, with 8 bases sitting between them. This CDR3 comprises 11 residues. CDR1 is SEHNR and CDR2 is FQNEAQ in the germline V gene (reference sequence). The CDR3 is CASIGGTEAFF. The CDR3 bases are TGTGCCAGCATCGGGGGAACTGAAGCTTTCTTT.

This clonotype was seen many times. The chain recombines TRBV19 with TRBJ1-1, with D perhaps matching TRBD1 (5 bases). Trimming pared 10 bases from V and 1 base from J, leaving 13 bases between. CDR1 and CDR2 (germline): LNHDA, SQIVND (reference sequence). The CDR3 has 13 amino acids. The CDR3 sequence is CATSRGPNTEAFF. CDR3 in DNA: TGTGCCACCAGTCGGGGACCGAACACTGAAGCTTTCTTT.

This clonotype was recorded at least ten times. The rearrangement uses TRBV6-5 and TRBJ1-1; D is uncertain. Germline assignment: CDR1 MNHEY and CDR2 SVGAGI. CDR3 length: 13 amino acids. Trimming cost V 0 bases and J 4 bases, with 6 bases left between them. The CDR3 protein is CASSYSVLTEAFF. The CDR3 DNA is TGTGCCAGCAGTTACTCGGTACTCACTGAAGCTTTCTTT.

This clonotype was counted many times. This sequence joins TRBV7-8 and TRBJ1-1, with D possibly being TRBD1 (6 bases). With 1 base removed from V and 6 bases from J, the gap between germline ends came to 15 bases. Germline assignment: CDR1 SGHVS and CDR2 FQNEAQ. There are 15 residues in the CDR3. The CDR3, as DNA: TGTGCCAGCAGCTTAGGGCAGGGGATGTTCCCTGAAGCTTTCTTT. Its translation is CASSLGQGMFPEAFF.

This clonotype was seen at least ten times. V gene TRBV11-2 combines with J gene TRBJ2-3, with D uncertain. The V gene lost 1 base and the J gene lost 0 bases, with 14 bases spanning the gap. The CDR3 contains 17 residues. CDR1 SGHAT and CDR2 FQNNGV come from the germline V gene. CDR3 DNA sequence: TGTGCCAGCAGCTTAGCAGTCGACGGTGCTAGCACAGATACGCAGTATTTT. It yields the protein CASSLAVDGASTDTQYF. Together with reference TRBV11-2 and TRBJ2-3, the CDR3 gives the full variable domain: EAGVAQSPRYKIIEKRQSVAFWCNPISGHATLYWYQQILGQGPKLLIQFQNNGVVDDSQLPKDRFSAERLKGVDSTLKIQPAKLEDSAVYLCASSLAVDGASTDTQYFGPGTRLTVL.

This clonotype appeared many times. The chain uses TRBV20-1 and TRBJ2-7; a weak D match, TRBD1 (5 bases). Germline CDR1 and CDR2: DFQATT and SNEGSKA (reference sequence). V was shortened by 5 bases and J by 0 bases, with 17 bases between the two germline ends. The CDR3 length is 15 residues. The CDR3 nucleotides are TGCAGTGCTGACAAGACAGTCCAGAGCTCCTACGAGCAGTACTTC. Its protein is CSADKTVQSSYEQYF.

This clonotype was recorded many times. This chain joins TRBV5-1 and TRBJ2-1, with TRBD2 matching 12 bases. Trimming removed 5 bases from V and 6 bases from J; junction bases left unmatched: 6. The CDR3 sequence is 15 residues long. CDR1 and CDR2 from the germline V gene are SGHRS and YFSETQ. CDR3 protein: CASRASGGAGNEQFF. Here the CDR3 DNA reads TGCGCCAGCAGGGCTAGCGGGGGGGCCGGCAATGAGCAGTTCTTC. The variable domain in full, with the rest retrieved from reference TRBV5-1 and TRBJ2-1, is KAGVTQTPRYLIKTRGQQVTLSCSPISGHRSVSWYQQTPGQGLQFLFEYFSETQRNKGNFPGRFSGRQFSNSRSEMNVSTLELGDSALYLCASRASGGAGNEQFFGPGTRLTVL.

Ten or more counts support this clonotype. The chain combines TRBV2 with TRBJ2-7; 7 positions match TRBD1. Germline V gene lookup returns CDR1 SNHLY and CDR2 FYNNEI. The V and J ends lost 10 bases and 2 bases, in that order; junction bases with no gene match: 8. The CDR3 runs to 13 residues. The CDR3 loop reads CATIDRDTYEQYF. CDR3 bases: TGTGCCACTATTGACAGGGACACCTACGAGCAGTACTTC.

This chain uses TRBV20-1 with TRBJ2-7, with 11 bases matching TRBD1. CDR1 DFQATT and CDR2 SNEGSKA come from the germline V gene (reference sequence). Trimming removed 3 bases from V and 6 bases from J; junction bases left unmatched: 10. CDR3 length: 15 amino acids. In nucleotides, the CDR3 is TGCAGTGCTAGCCGGACAGGGGGCAAATACTTCGAGCAGTACTTC. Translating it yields CSASRTGGKYFEQYF.

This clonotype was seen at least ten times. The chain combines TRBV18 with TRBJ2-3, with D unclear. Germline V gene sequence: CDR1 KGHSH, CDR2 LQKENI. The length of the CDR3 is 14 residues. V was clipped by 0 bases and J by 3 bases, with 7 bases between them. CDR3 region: CASSPPRSTDTQYF. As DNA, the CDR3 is TGTGCCAGCTCACCACCGAGGTCGACAGATACGCAGTATTTT.